The sequence of this T cell receptor beta chain was determined in a study of blood T cell repertoires in COVID-19. TCRdb keeps only in-frame clones here, not all; method: immunoSEQ multiplex PCR. The sample includes roughly 32,000 clones, approximately 85% of them seen just once. This TCR came from a man aged 55-75 years with active or convalescent COVID-19. The sequencing sample was made of peripheral blood.

The CDR3 spells CATSRDSFTGELFF. Written as DNA, the CDR3 is TGTGCCACCAGCAGAGATTCCTTTACCGGGGAGCTGTTTTTT. The V gene is TRBV15, the J gene TRBJ2-2; D remains ambiguous. The germline gives CDR1 LNHNV, CDR2 YYDKDF (reference sequence). The CDR3 is 14 residues long. V lost 0 bases and J lost 5, with 7 bases in between.